This entry features one TCR beta chain sequence. This clonotype was seen more than once but under ten times. The specificity of this receptor is unknown. Base qualities are not recorded, but no much larger clone differs from it by a single base. Libraries were made using 5' RACE. A second PCR of about 6 to 11 cycles was performed with a sample-barcoded 5' primer and a J-beta primer mix. A unique molecular identifier was introduced onto each TCR beta cDNA molecule by a template-switch 5' adaptor carrying 12 random nucleotides. Each sample yielded at least 3 million CDR3-containing paired-end reads. First-strand cDNA synthesis was performed from all RNA using the Mint cDNA synthesis kit, with priming by a TRBC-specific oligonucleotide. After uracil-DNA glycosylase treatment, a first 18-cycle PCR used universal primers M1SS and BC2_uni_R on all cDNA. The paper's processing steps were these. Each sample was normalized by randomly selecting 1 million high-quality reads, each carrying a distinct molecular identifier. Instead of being binned into consensus sequences, reads with shared molecular identifiers were discarded. MiTCR, with a Q25 quality threshold and the strictest error-elimination algorithm, was used for CDR3 identification, clonotype clustering and error correction. A nonparametric unseen species model with Euler transformation was used to estimate a lower bound on total TCR beta diversity. TCRdb reprocessed the public reads (quality trimming at Q25 with fastp, clone calling with MiXCR) and kept in-frame beta chains. All rows with the same CDR3 protein become a single entry with the most common DNA and genes. Here the V and J calls rest on TCRdb's processing, not on the authors' analysis. In this sample the table shows around 2 million distinct CDR3 sequences, roughly 43% of which occur a single time. In total, the top ten clones hold roughly 23% of the sample.

The record originates from a study of blood T cells in healthy people across ages (dated by TCRdb to the mid-2010s). General notes on the study: Template switching captured roughly one uniquely barcoded TCR beta cDNA molecule per two T cells in model experiments. Two additional independent replicas of 1 million unique cDNA reads from the same blood draw were analyzed for two donors (one aged 18 to 30 and one aged 80 or older). The study measured age-related changes in TCR beta repertoire diversity using deep sequencing normalized with unique cDNA molecular identifiers. Donors of different ages were randomly distributed across sequencing lanes to avoid experimental bias. The donors were split into four age groups: young (average around 15 years), middle-aged (about 40), aged (roughly 68) and long-lived (approximately 80).

V loses 2 bases, J loses 4 bases, and the germline ends lie 18 bases apart. Including cysteine and phenylalanine, the CDR3 has 16 amino acids. Kept here is only the CDR3 DNA, which spans 48 bases and is read in frame from base 1. The germline V gene gives CDR1 as SGHRS and CDR2 as YFSETQ. The donors were roughly 39 Caucasian individuals from Russia, aged roughly 6 to 90 years, who were systemically healthy. Each donor gave ten milliliters of peripheral blood, collected into EDTA-treated Vacutainer tubes. PBMCs were isolated by Ficoll-Paque density-gradient centrifugation, with at least 7 million obtained per sample. Total RNA was extracted from PBMCs with Trizol reagent, with at least 5 micrograms obtained per sample. The percentages of naive CD45RAhigh/CD27high T cells were determined by flow cytometry on a PBMC aliquot from every donor. Beyond this particular receptor, the publication reports: Because the CMV infection status of the donors was unknown, age-related changes in expanded clonotypes may potentially have been confounded. Conclusive comparison of naive and antigen-experienced compartments was prevented by the profiling of bulk unsorted PBMCs. Observed TCR beta diversity correlated strongly with the percentage of naive T cells measured by flow cytometry. Compared with the aged group, the long-lived group had more naive CD4+ T cells, fewer expanded clones and increased TCR diversity, a pattern suggesting age selection. As age increased, observed TCR beta diversity per million T cells dropped in a roughly linear way, and a significant reduction was already evident by age about 36. Estimates of total diversity based on one million sequenced T cells were regarded as lower bounds and as underestimates.

Sample: blood. The receptor was isolated from a human donor in good health. Recombination linked TRBV5-1 to TRBJ1-2; the D gene identity is not certain. The CDR3 sequence is CASSFGNSGPRYGYTF. The DNA is as follows: TGCGCCAGCAGCTTTGGCAACTCCGGGCCCCGCTATGGCTACACCTTC.